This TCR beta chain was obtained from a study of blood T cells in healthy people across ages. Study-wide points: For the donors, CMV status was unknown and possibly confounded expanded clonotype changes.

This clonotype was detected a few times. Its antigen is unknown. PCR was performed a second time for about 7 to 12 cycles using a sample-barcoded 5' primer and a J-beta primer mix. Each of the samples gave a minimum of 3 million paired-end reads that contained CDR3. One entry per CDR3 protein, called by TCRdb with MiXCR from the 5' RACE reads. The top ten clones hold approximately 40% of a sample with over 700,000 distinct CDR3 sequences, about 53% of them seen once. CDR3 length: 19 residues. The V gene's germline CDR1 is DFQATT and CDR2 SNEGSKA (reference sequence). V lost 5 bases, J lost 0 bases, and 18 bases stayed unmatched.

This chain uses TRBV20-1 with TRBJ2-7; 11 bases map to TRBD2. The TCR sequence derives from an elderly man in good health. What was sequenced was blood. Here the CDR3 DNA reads TGCAGTGCTCCGGGTACAGGGCCTGGACTAGCGGGCAGCTCCTACGAGCAGTACTTC. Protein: CSAPGTGPGLAGSSYEQYF.